Included here is one TCR beta chain sequence, with context. What it binds is not known. This CDR3 comprises 15 residues. Deletions cut 1 base from V and 4 bases from J, with 11 bases between. Germline V lookup: CDR1 LNHDA, CDR2 SQIVND (reference sequence). Method: immunoSEQ multiplex PCR; TCRdb's copy keeps in-frame clones and lacks some. In the table there are under 150,000 clones, 80% to 90% of which are singletons. This record comes from a study of T cell responses to AZD1222 COVID-19 vaccine. Findings and limits, study-wide: Only after the peak T cell response were repertoires sampled. Regions left unmutated in variants are reportedly the target of nearly half of spike-specific TCRs. Donors skewed white British and female; clonal diversity was possibly underestimated.

The TCR sequence derives from an adult in good health. Sequenced here: peripheral blood, sampled on day 0 of AZD1222 vaccination. The V call is TRBV19, the J call TRBJ2-1; D call uncertain. The CDR3 loop is CASSIGRYPYNEQFF. Here the CDR3 DNA reads TGTGCCAGTAGTATAGGCCGTTACCCATACAATGAGCAGTTCTTC.